A selection of T cell receptor beta chains follows, all from one sample in a study of CD8 T cells in Susac syndrome. TCRdb re-called the immunoSEQ multiplex PCR reads with MiXCR, one entry per CDR3 protein. The sample shows about 190,000 distinct CDR3 sequences, just under 95% of them seen only once. Sequenced: CD8+ T cells from PBMCs. The source of these receptors is a human donor with Susac syndrome. Each CDR3 is given with its conserved first and last residue. A D gene is named only where the DNA matches it firmly. Size is stated for part of the rows, as once, few or many counts, or as a class when the clone is expanded.

abundance	d_gene	v_gene	j_gene	CDR3nt	CDR3aa
.	TRBD1	TRBV5-6	TRBJ1-5	TGTGCCAGTAGCCAGGGGACAGGCAATCAGCCCCAGCATTTT	CASSQGTGNQPQHF
.	TRBD2	TRBV9	TRBJ2-7	TGTGCCAGCAGCGTCTGGACTAGCAACTACGAGCAGTACTTC	CASSVWTSNYEQYF
.	.	TRBV9	TRBJ2-7	TGTGCCAGCAGCTTACAGGGTGGCTACGAGCAGTACTTC	CASSLQGGYEQYF
.	.	TRBV6-5	TRBJ1-1	TGTGCCAGCAGCAAAGGGAGAAGTTTGAACACTGAAGCTTTCTTT	CASSKGRSLNTEAFF
.	.	TRBV28	TRBJ2-7	TGTGCCAGCAGTTCCCATGGGACCCTACAAAACTTC	CASSSHGTLQNF
.	.	TRBV11-2	TRBJ1-2	TGTGCCAGCAGCTTAGGAGTTCTGAATGGCTACACCTTC	CASSLGVLNGYTF
.	TRBD1	TRBV9	TRBJ1-3	TGTGCCAGCAGCGACAGACAGGGAGGAGGCAACACCATATATTTT	CASSDRQGGGNTIYF
once	.	TRBV7-8	TRBJ1-1	TGTGCCAGCAGGAGGATCATGAACACTGAAGCTTTCTTT	CASRRIMNTEAFF
.	TRBD1	TRBV12-5	TRBJ1-5	TGTGCTAGTGGTTTGCCTGGGACAGGGAATCAGCCCCAGCATTTT	CASGLPGTGNQPQHF
.	TRBD1	TRBV5-1	TRBJ1-4	TGCGCCAGCAGCATATCCGGGACAGGGAAAGAAAAACTGTTTTTT	CASSISGTGKEKLFF
.	.	TRBV7-2	TRBJ1-2	TGTGCCAGCAGCCCCTATGGCTACACCTTC	CASSPYGYTF
.	.	TRBV20-1	TRBJ2-1	TGCAGTGCTAGAAGAGATATTTCCTACAATGAGCAGTTCTTC	CSARRDISYNEQFF
.	TRBD2	TRBV27	TRBJ2-2	TGTGCCAGCAGTACGGGACTAGCGGGGTGGACCGGGGAGCTGTTTTTT	CASSTGLAGWTGELFF
.	.	TRBV29-1	TRBJ1-1	TGCAGCGTTGTTAAGTTGTTCGGGCGCGCTGAAGCTTTCTTT	CSVVKLFGRAEAFF
.	TRBD1	TRBV20-1	TRBJ2-2	TGCAGTGCTAGAGATACCCTCGACAGGGGGCATGACACCGGGGAGCTGTTTTTT	CSARDTLDRGHDTGELFF
.	TRBD2	TRBV30	TRBJ2-1	TGTGCCTGGAGTGTGGGGACTAGCGGGGGGCCATCCTACAATGAGCAGTTCTTC	CAWSVGTSGGPSYNEQFF
.	TRBD1	TRBV7-9	TRBJ2-1	TGTGCCAGCAGCCTAGACAGGGGTCCTTACAATGAGCAGTTCTTC	CASSLDRGPYNEQFF
.	.	TRBV7-9	TRBJ1-1	TGTGCCAGCAGCTTGGAGGGAGCTATCATGAACACTGAAGCTTTCTTT	CASSLEGAIMNTEAFF
.	TRBD1	TRBV5-1	TRBJ2-3	TGCGCCAGCAGATCGGACAGGGGGGCAGATACGCAGTATTTT	CASRSDRGADTQYF
.	.	TRBV6-2/TRBV6-3	TRBJ1-5	TGTGCCAGCAGTTATTACCGCGGGTATAGCAATCAGCCCCAGCATTTT	CASSYYRGYSNQPQHF
.	.	TRBV2	TRBJ2-1	TGTGCCAGCAGTGAGAGTCAGGGGCGTTACAATGAGCAGTTCTTC	CASSESQGRYNEQFF
.	TRBD1	TRBV12-5	TRBJ1-1	TGTGCTAGTGGTTTTTCCGGGACAGGGGCTTTCTCTTTGAACACTGAAGCTTTCTTT	CASGFSGTGAFSLNTEAFF
.	.	TRBV9	TRBJ1-1	TGTGCCAGCAGCGAAGGGGCATGGACTGAAGCTTTCTTT	CASSEGAWTEAFF
.	TRBD1	TRBV7-9	TRBJ2-1	TGTGCCAGCAGCCCACCGGGACAGTGGATTAACGGTCAGTTCTTC	CASSPPGQWINGQFF
.	TRBD2	TRBV7-3	TRBJ2-3	TGTGCCAGCAGCTTTAGCGGGCGGACAGATACGCAGTATTTT	CASSFSGRTDTQYF
.	.	TRBV12-5	TRBJ1-3	TGTGCTAGTGATGGAGGGCCTGGAAACACCATATATTTT	CASDGGPGNTIYF
.	.	TRBV19	TRBJ1-6	TGTGCCAGTTCAGATGGTTTCGTTTCACCCCTCCACTTT	CASSDGFVSPLHF
.	TRBD2	TRBV5-1	TRBJ2-5	TGCGCCAGCAGCTTGGCTAGCGGGAGTACCAGGGAGACCCAGTACTTC	CASSLASGSTRETQYF
.	.	TRBV7-9	TRBJ2-1	TGTGCCAGCAGCTTGTCAGGGGACACCTACAATGAGCAGTTCTTC	CASSLSGDTYNEQFF
.	.	TRBV28	TRBJ1-2	TGTGCCAGCAGTTTACGGGTTAACTATGGCTACACCTTC	CASSLRVNYGYTF
.	.	TRBV23-1	TRBJ2-6	TGCGCCAGCAGTCAACTCTTTTATAGCTCTGGGGCCAACGTCCTGACTTTC	CASSQLFYSSGANVLTF
.	.	TRBV5-1	TRBJ2-1	TGCGCCAGCAGGACGGGAAATGAGCAGTTCTTC	CASRTGNEQFF
.	.	TRBV19	TRBJ1-5	TGTGCCAGTAGTTTCCCACCGGGGCCACAGCCCCAGCATTTT	CASSFPPGPQPQHF
.	TRBD2	TRBV11-2	TRBJ2-1	TGTGCCAGCAGCCCCTTATCCTCGGCGGGAGTAAGGTACAATGAGCAGTTCTTC	CASSPLSSAGVRYNEQFF
.	.	TRBV5-6	TRBJ2-1	TGTGCCAGCAGCTCCTGGGGACTGTACAATGAGCAGTTCTTC	CASSSWGLYNEQFF
.	.	TRBV7-3	TRBJ1-2	TGTGCCAGCAAGACAGAGGAATATGGCTACACCTTC	CASKTEEYGYTF
once	.	TRBV27	TRBJ2-5	TGTGCCAGCAGTCCGGAGATCCAAGAGACCCAGTACTTC	CASSPEIQETQYF
.	.	TRBV14	TRBJ2-7	TGTGCCAGCAGCCAAGGGAAGTGGTACGAGCAGTACTTC	CASSQGKWYEQYF
.	.	TRBV3-1	TRBJ2-6	TGTGCCAGCAGCCAAACAGGTACTGGGGCCAACGTCCTGACTTTC	CASSQTGTGANVLTF
.	.	TRBV5-4	TRBJ2-1	TGTGCCAGCAGCTTACGACAGATAACAGGGTCTGTACAGTTCTTC	CASSLRQITGSVQFF
.	.	TRBV11-2	TRBJ2-7	TGTGCCAGCAGCTTACTACTGGCTAACTACGAGCAGTACTTC	CASSLLLANYEQYF
few	TRBD1	TRBV7-9	TRBJ1-4	TGTGCCAGCAGCTTAAAGGGGGCGACTAATGAAAAACTGTTTTTT	CASSLKGATNEKLFF
once	TRBD2	TRBV11-2	TRBJ2-3	TGTGCCAGCAGCTTAAACTCAGGGAGGGCCTTGGATACGCAGTATTTT	CASSLNSGRALDTQYF
.	.	TRBV4-1	TRBJ2-3	TGCGCCAGCAGCCAAGAGGAACAGGGAACAGATACGCAGTATTTT	CASSQEEQGTDTQYF
.	.	TRBV19	TRBJ1-5	TGTGCCAGTAGTATAACCGAATATATCGGCAATCAGCCCCAGCATTTT	CASSITEYIGNQPQHF
.	TRBD2	TRBV7-9	TRBJ2-5	TGTGCCAGCAGGCAGCTAGCGGGAGAGACCCAGTACTTC	CASRQLAGETQYF
.	.	TRBV12-3/TRBV12-4	TRBJ2-1	TGTGCCAGCAGCACCAGGTCTTACAATGAGCAGTTCTTC	CASSTRSYNEQFF
.	.	TRBV4-1	TRBJ1-1	TGCGCCAGCGCGCCAATGGTGGGGAACACTGAAGCTTTCTTT	CASAPMVGNTEAFF
.	.	TRBV19	TRBJ1-2	TGTGCCAGTAGCCCGCCAGGGGACTATGGCTACACCTTC	CASSPPGDYGYTF
.	TRBD2	TRBV27	TRBJ2-3	TGTGCCAGCAGGACGACTAGCGGGGGCATGGGTACGCAGTATTTT	CASRTTSGGMGTQYF
.	TRBD1	TRBV7-3	TRBJ2-3	TGTGCCAGCAGCCGGGACAGAGGCACAGATACGCAGTATTTT	CASSRDRGTDTQYF
.	.	TRBV27	TRBJ2-6	TGTGCCAGCAGGGACATGAATACTGGGGCCAACGTCCTGACTTTC	CASRDMNTGANVLTF
.	.	TRBV5-4	TRBJ1-4	TGTGCCAGCAGCGCTGGAGGGCAGACGCCTAATGAAAAACTGTTTTTT	CASSAGGQTPNEKLFF